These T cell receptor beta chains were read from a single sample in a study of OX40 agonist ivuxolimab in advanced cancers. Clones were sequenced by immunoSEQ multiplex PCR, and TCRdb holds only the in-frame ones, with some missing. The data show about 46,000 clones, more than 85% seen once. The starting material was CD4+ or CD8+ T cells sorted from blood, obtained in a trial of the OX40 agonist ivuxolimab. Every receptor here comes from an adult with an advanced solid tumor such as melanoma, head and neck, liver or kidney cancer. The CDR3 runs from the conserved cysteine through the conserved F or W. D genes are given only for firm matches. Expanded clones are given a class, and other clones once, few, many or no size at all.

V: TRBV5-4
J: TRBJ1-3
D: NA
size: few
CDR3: CASSGNSGNTIYF
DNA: TGTGCCAGCAGCGGGAACTCTGGAAACACCATATATTTT

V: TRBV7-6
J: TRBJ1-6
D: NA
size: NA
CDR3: CASRPQGISPLHF
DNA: TGTGCCAGCAGACCTCAGGGTATTTCACCCCTCCACTTT

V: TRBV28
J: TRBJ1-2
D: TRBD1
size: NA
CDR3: CASSAGTENYGYTF
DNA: TGTGCCAGCAGTGCCGGGACAGAGAACTATGGCTACACCTTC

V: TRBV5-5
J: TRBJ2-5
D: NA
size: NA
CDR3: CASSFGGQETQYF
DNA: TGTGCCAGCAGCTTTGGGGGTCAGGAGACCCAGTACTTC

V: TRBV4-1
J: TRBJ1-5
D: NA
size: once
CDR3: CASSQDRLTRPQHF
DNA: TGCGCCAGCAGCCAAGATAGGCTTACCCGTCCCCAGCATTTT

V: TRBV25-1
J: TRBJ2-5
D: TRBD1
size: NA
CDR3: CASIKRQGAWETQYF
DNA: TGTGCCAGCATCAAGCGACAGGGGGCTTGGGAGACCCAGTACTTC

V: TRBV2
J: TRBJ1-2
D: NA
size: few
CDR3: CASIGSPGRTTNYGYTF
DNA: TGTGCCAGCATCGGCTCCCCCGGACGGACCACTAACTATGGCTACACCTTC

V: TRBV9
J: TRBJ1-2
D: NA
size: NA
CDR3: CASSARQTAGYTF
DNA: TGTGCCAGCAGCGCCCGACAGACCGCTGGCTACACCTTC

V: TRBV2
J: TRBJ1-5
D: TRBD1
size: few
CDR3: CASRGTGGQPQHF
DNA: TGTGCCAGCAGAGGGACAGGAGGTCAGCCCCAGCATTTT

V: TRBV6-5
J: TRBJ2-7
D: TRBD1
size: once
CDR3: CASSFRDRTYEQYF
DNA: TGTGCCAGCAGTTTCCGGGACAGAACCTACGAGCAGTACTTC

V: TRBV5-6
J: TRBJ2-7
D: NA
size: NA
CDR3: CASSLGPKPHEQYF
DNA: TGTGCCAGCAGCTTGGGACCGAAACCTCACGAGCAGTACTTC

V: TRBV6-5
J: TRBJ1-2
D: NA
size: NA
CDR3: CASSYSNFVGGYTF
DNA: TGTGCCAGCAGTTACTCAAACTTCGTCGGGGGCTACACCTTC

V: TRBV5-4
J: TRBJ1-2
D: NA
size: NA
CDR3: CASSLNRGNYGYTF
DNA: TGTGCCAGCAGCTTGAACAGAGGAAACTATGGCTACACCTTC

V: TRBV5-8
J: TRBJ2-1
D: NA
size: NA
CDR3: CASSLYQLFGVGQFF
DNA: TGTGCCAGCAGCTTGTACCAACTCTTCGGGGTTGGTCAGTTCTTC

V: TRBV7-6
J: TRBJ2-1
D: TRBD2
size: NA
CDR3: CASSLPLAGFLLDEQFF
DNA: TGTGCCAGCAGCTTACCACTAGCGGGGTTCTTGTTAGATGAGCAGTTCTTC

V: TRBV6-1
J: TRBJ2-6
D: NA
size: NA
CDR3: CASSEFFEGGSGANVLTF
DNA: TGTGCCAGCAGTGAATTCTTCGAGGGAGGATCTGGGGCCAACGTCCTGACTTTC

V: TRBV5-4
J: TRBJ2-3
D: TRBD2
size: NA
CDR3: CASSSTSGGPHSTDTQYF
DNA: TGTGCCAGCAGTTCTACTAGCGGGGGGCCCCATAGCACAGATACGCAGTATTTT

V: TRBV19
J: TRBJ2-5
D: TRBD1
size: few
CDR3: CASSPEGQIQETQYF
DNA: TGTGCCAGTAGTCCCGAGGGACAGATCCAAGAGACCCAGTACTTC

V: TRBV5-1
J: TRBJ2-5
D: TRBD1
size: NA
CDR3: CASSSRGLEQETQYF
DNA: TGCGCCAGCAGCAGCAGGGGGCTGGAACAAGAGACCCAGTACTTC

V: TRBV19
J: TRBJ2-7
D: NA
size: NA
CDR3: CASSTLGGVEQYF
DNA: TGTGCCAGTAGTACCCTAGGAGGTGTTGAGCAGTACTTC

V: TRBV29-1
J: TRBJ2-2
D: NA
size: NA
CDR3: CSVEDPQYTGELFF
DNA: TGCAGCGTTGAAGATCCACAGTACACCGGGGAGCTGTTTTTT

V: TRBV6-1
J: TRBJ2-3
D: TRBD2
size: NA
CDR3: CASSDIAGASTDTQYF
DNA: TGTGCCAGCAGTGACATAGCGGGAGCGTCGACAGATACGCAGTATTTT

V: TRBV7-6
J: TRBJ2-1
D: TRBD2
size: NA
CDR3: CASSLAPGVSGREYNEQFF
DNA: TGTGCCAGCAGCTTAGCCCCTGGGGTTAGCGGGAGAGAGTACAATGAGCAGTTCTTC

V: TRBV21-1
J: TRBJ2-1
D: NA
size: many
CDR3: CASSCGGSYNEQFF
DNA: TGTGCCAGCAGCTGTGGGGGGTCCTACAATGAGCAGTTCTTC

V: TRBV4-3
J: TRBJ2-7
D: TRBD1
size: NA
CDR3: CASSPGQGAGEQYF
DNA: TGCGCCAGCAGCCCGGGACAGGGGGCTGGTGAGCAGTACTTC

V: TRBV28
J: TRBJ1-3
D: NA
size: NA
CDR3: CASSLGRGGSGNTIYF
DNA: TGTGCCAGCAGTTTAGGTCGCGGAGGCTCTGGAAACACCATATATTTT

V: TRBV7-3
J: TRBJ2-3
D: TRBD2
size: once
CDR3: CASSLSSGGSADTQYF
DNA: TGTGCCAGCAGCTTAAGTAGCGGGGGGTCCGCAGATACGCAGTATTTT